This TCR beta chain was recovered during a study of a mutant IDH1 vaccine in newly diagnosed glioma. For this clone: What it recognizes is unknown.

The time point: week 23, last vaccination. It was 300 ug of mutant IDH1 20-mer peptide that made up each vaccine dose, given with topical imiquimod. Clones were sequenced by immunoSEQ multiplex PCR, and TCRdb holds only the in-frame ones, with some missing. The sample comprises approximately 82,000 clones, 75% to 90% of which are singletons, and roughly 0.74% rests with the top ten. Sequencing used PBMCs, obtained from a glioma patient whose treatment included an IDH1 peptide vaccine. The receptor was derived from a woman in her forties or fifties with glioma.

The CDR3 coding sequence is TGTGCCAGCTCACCACCGGGGGAGAGGGAGCAGTACTTC. It translates to CASSPPGEREQYF. This sequence joins TRBV18 and TRBJ2-7, with D tentatively TRBD1 or TRBD2 (5 bases each). V shed 0 bases and J shed 7 bases, with 10 bases lying between them. The CDR3 length is 13 residues. Germline CDR1 is KGHSH and CDR2 is LQKENI.